This is a list of T cell receptor beta chains from one sample in a study of OX40 agonist ivuxolimab in advanced cancers. The method was immunoSEQ multiplex PCR; TCRdb's version includes in-frame clones alone and lacks a portion of them. The top ten hold approximately 0.49% of the sample, which has about 110,000 clones, 90% seen once. The sample in question was CD4+ or CD8+ T cells sorted from blood, obtained in a trial of the OX40 agonist ivuxolimab. The receptors shown here come from an adult with an advanced solid tumor such as melanoma, head and neck, liver or kidney cancer. Both conserved end residues are part of each CDR3. The D gene is left open where the match is weak. Some rows have no size entry. The others give once, few or many, or a class for an expanded clone.

j_call: TRBJ2-2
clone_size: NA
v_call: TRBV11-2
d_call: TRBD1
cdr3_nt: TGTGCCAGCAGCTCGGGACAGGGGTTCACCGGGGAGCTGTTTTTT
cdr3_aa: CASSSGQGFTGELFF

j_call: TRBJ2-5
clone_size: NA
v_call: TRBV6-1
d_call: NA
cdr3_nt: TGTGCCAGCAGTGTGACCTTCGGATCTGTGCAAGAGACCCAGTACTTC
cdr3_aa: CASSVTFGSVQETQYF

j_call: TRBJ2-3
clone_size: NA
v_call: TRBV6-1
d_call: NA
cdr3_nt: TGTGCCAGCAAGACTACATCAGATACGCAGTATTTT
cdr3_aa: CASKTTSDTQYF

j_call: TRBJ2-1
clone_size: NA
v_call: TRBV7-2
d_call: NA
cdr3_nt: TGTGCCAGCAGCTTAGGCGGCTTCAGCTCCTACAATGAGCAGTTCTTC
cdr3_aa: CASSLGGFSSYNEQFF

j_call: TRBJ1-2
clone_size: NA
v_call: TRBV7-2
d_call: TRBD1
cdr3_nt: TGTGCCAGCAGCTTCTCAGGGGGGAATGGCTACACCTTC
cdr3_aa: CASSFSGGNGYTF

j_call: TRBJ1-1
clone_size: once
v_call: TRBV4-2
d_call: NA
cdr3_nt: TGTGCCAGCAGCCAAGGCCTTACGGGGGTCACTGAAGCTTTCTTT
cdr3_aa: CASSQGLTGVTEAFF

j_call: TRBJ1-3
clone_size: NA
v_call: TRBV7-9
d_call: TRBD1
cdr3_nt: TGTGCCAGCAGCTGGGACAGGACCTCTGGAAACACCATATATTTT
cdr3_aa: CASSWDRTSGNTIYF

j_call: TRBJ2-7
clone_size: NA
v_call: TRBV10-3
d_call: TRBD1
cdr3_nt: TGTGCCATTAGTCCGGGACAGGGGCCCCCGCAGCAGTACTTC
cdr3_aa: CAISPGQGPPQQYF

j_call: TRBJ1-2
clone_size: NA
v_call: TRBV28
d_call: NA
cdr3_nt: TGTGCCATCGAAACATCAAGGGGGGGCAACTATGGCTACACCTTC
cdr3_aa: CAIETSRGGNYGYTF

j_call: TRBJ1-3
clone_size: NA
v_call: TRBV7-9
d_call: TRBD1
cdr3_nt: TGTGCCAGCAAAACAGGGGCTGGAAACACCATATATTTT
cdr3_aa: CASKTGAGNTIYF

j_call: TRBJ2-5
clone_size: NA
v_call: TRBV23-1
d_call: TRBD1
cdr3_nt: TGCGCCAGCAGTCAATGGGGACAGGGGAGAGGCGAGACCCAGTACTTC
cdr3_aa: CASSQWGQGRGETQYF

j_call: TRBJ1-3
clone_size: few
v_call: TRBV5-1
d_call: NA
cdr3_nt: TGCGCCAGCAGCTTGGCCCCGGGGACGGGGGGCTCTGGAAACACCATATATTTT
cdr3_aa: CASSLAPGTGGSGNTIYF